This T cell receptor (beta chain) stems from a study of identical twins. In TCRdb, the 5' RACE reads were re-called with MiXCR into one record per CDR3 protein. The table lists fewer than 550,000 distinct CDR3 sequences, approximately 16% of them singletons. The same data also went into a second study, on yellow fever vaccine responses in identical twins.

This TCR derives from a woman under 30 in good health. The sample taken for sequencing was CD4+ T cells sorted from blood.

Here the CDR3 DNA reads TGTGCCAGCAGTTCCCTGGGACAGAGGGTCGGGGAGCTGTTTTTT. Residues: CASSSLGQRVGELFF. This chain joins TRBV5-6 and TRBJ2-2; 7 bases line up with TRBD1. The V segment lost 5 bases and the J segment 7 bases; nucleotides outside the gene matches: 11. Germline loops: CDR1 SGHDT, CDR2 YYEEEE. This CDR3 is built from 15 residues. The full variable domain, rest sourced from reference TRBV5-6 and TRBJ2-2, is DAGVTQSPTHLIKTRGQQVTLRCSPKSGHDTVSWYQQALGQGPQFIFQYYEEEERQRGNFPDRFSGHQFPNYSSELNVNALLLGDSALYLCASSSLGQRVGELFFGEGSRLTVL.